The clone carrying this T cell receptor beta chain was detected many times. Its specificity is unknown. Unique molecular identifiers tagged the TCRbeta library. TCRdb reprocessed the PCR reads with MiXCR, giving one entry per CDR3 protein. The table records tens of thousands of distinct CDR3 sequences, 4.9% of them present only once. Germline loops: CDR1 SQVTM, CDR2 ANQGSEA. The CDR3 totals 12 residues. V lost 8 bases, J lost 6 bases, and 8 bases stayed unmatched. This sample is part of a study of T-cell reconstitution after alpha-beta-depleted transplantation in children. Study-wide points: There were some patients whose high TCRbeta diversity at day 60 came from surviving recipient T cells and thymic progenitors. Most T-cell counts and diversity one year after the transplant came from T cells that were newly produced. Two months or so post-transplant, alpha-beta T cells reportedly derived from several hundred expanded graft clones.

The gene calls are TRBV29-1 and TRBJ2-3, with 7 bases aligning to TRBD2. This clonotype originated in a boy younger than two who had a stem cell transplant for acute myeloid leukemia, so the T cells may come from the graft donor. The source material was PBMCs, mostly from graft donor cells, sampled 180 days after TCRalphabeta/CD19-depleted stem cell transplant. CDR3 in amino acids: CSTGLSEDTQYF. In DNA, the CDR3 is TGCAGCACGGGACTATCGGAGGATACGCAGTATTTT.